The T cell receptor (beta chain) under discussion was sequenced for a study of monozygotic twins with inflammatory bowel disease. Using the 5' RACE reads, TCRdb records one entry per CDR3 protein without DNA. Here the sample table reports a few hundred thousand distinct CDR3 sequences. Germline CDR1 and CDR2: SGHRS and YFSETQ. The CDR3 extends over 15 amino acids. This TCR was sampled from a human donor with ulcerative colitis or Crohn's disease, or a healthy co-twin of an affected twin (not recorded which). The chain carries TRBV5-1 and TRBJ2-7; absent DNA, TCRdb's TRBD1 call cannot be checked. Material: blood. This chain's CDR3 is CASSAPGTGWYEQYF.